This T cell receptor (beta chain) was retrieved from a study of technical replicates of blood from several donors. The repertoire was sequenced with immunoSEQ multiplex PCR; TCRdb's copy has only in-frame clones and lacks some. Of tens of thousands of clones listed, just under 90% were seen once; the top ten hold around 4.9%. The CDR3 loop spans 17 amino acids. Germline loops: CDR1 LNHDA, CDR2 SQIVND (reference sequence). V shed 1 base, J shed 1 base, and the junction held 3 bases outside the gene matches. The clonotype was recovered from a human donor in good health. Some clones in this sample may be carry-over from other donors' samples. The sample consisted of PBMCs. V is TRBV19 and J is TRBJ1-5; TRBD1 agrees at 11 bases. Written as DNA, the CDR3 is TGTGCCAGTAGTATAGGGACAGGGGGCACGAGCAATCAGCCCCAGCATTTT. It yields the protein CASSIGTGGTSNQPQHF.